Each of the 7 T cell receptor beta chains below was sequenced from the same sample in a study of CD8+ T cells in alopecia areata. Treatment denoted: oral pan-JAK inhibitor, 5-10 mg twice daily. RNA extraction and reverse transcription yielded cDNA as sequencing template. TCRdb keeps only in-frame clones here, not all; method: immunoSEQ multiplex PCR. In the table there are 75,000 to 85,000 clones, around 66% of which are singletons. Source: CD8+ T cells sorted from blood, taken at week 24, from a patient treated with tofacitinib. These receptors were taken from a human donor with alopecia areata.

This chain connects TRBV29-1 to TRBJ2-2, with 8 bases that match TRBD1. V was clipped by 6 bases and J by 5 bases; unmatched bases: 8. The CDR3 consists of 14 residues. Germline V gene lookup returns CDR1 SQVTM and CDR2 ANQGSEA. The DNA for the CDR3 is TGCAGCGTATACCGGACAGGGAGAACCGGGGAGCTGTTTTTT. The encoded protein is CSVYRTGRTGELFF.

This clone was seen more than once but under ten times. This same CDR3 is encoded by further DNA sequences in the sample. This rearrangement joins TRBV4-3 to TRBJ2-7; 12 positions agree with TRBD1. V shed 4 bases, J shed 4 bases, and the junction held 2 bases outside the gene matches. CDR1 LGHNA and CDR2 YSLEER come from the germline V gene. The CDR3 loop spans 14 amino acids. This chain's CDR3 is CASSLGQGAYEQYF. CDR3 nucleotides: TGCGCCAGCAGCCTGGGACAGGGGGCGTACGAGCAGTACTTC.

The chain employs TRBV28 and TRBJ2-1; TRBD2 aligns across 8 bases. The J segment lost 5 bases and the V segment lost 6 bases, leaving 6 bases of the junction unmatched. CDR1 and CDR2 from the germline V gene are MDHEN and SYDVKM. The CDR3 runs 14 residues. The CDR3 DNA reads TGTGCCAGCAGCCCCAGCGGGGGCGACAATGAGCAGTTCTTC. Protein: CASSPSGGDNEQFF.

This clone was seen only once. The chain couples TRBV28 to TRBJ1-5; 8 bases match TRBD1. The J segment lost 4 bases and the V segment lost 5 bases, leaving 7 bases of the junction unmatched. CDR1 and CDR2 from the germline V gene are MDHEN and SYDVKM. The CDR3 loop spans 15 amino acids. The CDR3 is CASSLRQGRNQPQHF. The CDR3 bases are TGTGCCAGCAGTCTCCGACAGGGGAGAAATCAGCCCCAGCATTTT.

V usage is TRBV4-3 and J usage is TRBJ2-7; 9 positions agree with TRBD1. V dropped 3 bases and J dropped 4; count of bases not matched to a gene: 10. This CDR3 has 16 residues. Germline CDR1 reads LGHNA; CDR2 reads YSLEER. The CDR3 protein is CASSQEYRTGVYEQYF. Here the CDR3 DNA reads TGCGCCAGCAGCCAGGAGTACCGGACAGGGGTATACGAGCAGTACTTC.

This chain's CDR3 is CATAGSGTPYEQYF. The CDR3 nucleotides read TGTGCCACCGCGGGGAGCGGGACCCCCTACGAGCAGTACTTC. The gene calls are TRBV10-3 and TRBJ2-7, with 7 bases matching TRBD2. The V gene's germline CDR1 is ENHRY and CDR2 SYGVKD. The CDR3 runs to 14 residues. The ends lost 10 bases at V and 2 bases at J; junction bases unmatched: 11.

This clone occurred once. The chain is built from TRBV6-5 and TRBJ2-3; TRBD2 aligns across 7 bases. V lost 7 bases and J lost 6; bases outside the gene matches: 13. This CDR3 is built from 15 residues. Germline values: CDR1 MNHEY, CDR2 SVGAGI. The CDR3 loop reads CASNQGLGEKDTQYF. The CDR3 DNA is TGTGCCAGCAACCAAGGACTAGGGGAGAAGGATACGCAGTATTTT.